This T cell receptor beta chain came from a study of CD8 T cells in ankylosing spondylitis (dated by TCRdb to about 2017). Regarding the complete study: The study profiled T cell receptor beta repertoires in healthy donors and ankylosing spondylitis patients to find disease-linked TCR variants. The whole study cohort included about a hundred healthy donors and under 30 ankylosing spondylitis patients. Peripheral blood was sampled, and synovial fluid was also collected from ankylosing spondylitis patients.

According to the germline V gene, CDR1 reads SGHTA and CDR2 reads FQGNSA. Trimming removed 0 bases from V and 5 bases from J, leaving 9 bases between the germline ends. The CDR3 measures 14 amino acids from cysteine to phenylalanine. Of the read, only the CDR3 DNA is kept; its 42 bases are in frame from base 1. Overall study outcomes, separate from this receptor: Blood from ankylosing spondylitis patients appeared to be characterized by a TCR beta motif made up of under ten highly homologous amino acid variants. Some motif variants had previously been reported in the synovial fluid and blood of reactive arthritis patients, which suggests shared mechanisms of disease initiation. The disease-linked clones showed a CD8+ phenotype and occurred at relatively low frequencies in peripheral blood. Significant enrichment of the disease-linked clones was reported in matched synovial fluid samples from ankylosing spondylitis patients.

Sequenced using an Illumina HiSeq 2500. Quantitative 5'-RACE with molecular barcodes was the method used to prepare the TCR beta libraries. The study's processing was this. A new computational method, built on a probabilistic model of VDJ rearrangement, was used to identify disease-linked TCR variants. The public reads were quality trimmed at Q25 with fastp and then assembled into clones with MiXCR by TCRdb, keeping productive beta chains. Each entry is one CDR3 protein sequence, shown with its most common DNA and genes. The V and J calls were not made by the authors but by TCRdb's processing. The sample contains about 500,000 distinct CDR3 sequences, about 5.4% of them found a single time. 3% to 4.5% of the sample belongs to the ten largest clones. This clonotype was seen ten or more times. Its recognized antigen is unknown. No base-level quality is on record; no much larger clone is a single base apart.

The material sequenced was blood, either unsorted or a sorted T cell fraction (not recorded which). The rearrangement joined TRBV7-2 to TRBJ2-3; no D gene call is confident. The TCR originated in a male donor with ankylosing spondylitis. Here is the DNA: TGTGCCAGCAGCTTAGCTATGGGGAAAGATACGCAGTATTTT. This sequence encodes CASSLAMGKDTQYF. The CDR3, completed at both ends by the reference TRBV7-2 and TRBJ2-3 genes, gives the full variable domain GAGVSQSPSNKVTEKGKDVELRCDPISGHTALYWYRQSLGQGLEFLIYFQGNSAPDKSGLPSDRFSAERTGGSVSTLTIQRTQQEDSAVYLCASSLAMGKDTQYFGPGTRLTVL.